The rows below give T cell receptor beta chains drawn from one sample of a study of control samples from healthy donors and cancer patients. The table came from immunoSEQ multiplex PCR; TCRdb's copy has only in-frame clones and leaves some out. The sample holds approximately 76,000 clones, approximately 80% seen once. Sequenced sample: PBMCs. The receptors derive from a man in his sixties with head and neck cancer. CDR3s include the opening cysteine and the closing phenylalanine or tryptophan. Each record gives: J gene, V gene, clone size, D gene, CDR3 DNA, CDR3 protein. D genes are given only for firm matches. Size is omitted from some rows. Given values are once, few, many or a class for expanded clones.

>TRBJ2-2|TRBV7-2|few|TRBD1
TGTGCCAGCAGACGGACAGGGGGCGCGGGCACCGGGGAGCTGTTTTTT
CASRRTGGAGTGELFF
>TRBJ2-5|TRBV25-1|-|TRBD1
TGTGCCAGCGCCCGCGCAGGGGGCCAACAAGAGACCCAGTACTTC
CASARAGGQQETQYF
>TRBJ2-7|TRBV6-2/TRBV6-3|-|-
TGTGCCAGCAGTTACGGGCAGGGGCCCGAGCAGTACTTC
CASSYGQGPEQYF
>TRBJ2-3|TRBV6-6|-|-
TGTGCCAGCACTAATAGGGGCATTAGCACAGATACGCAGTATTTT
CASTNRGISTDTQYF
>TRBJ2-3|TRBV12-5|-|-
TGTGCTAGTGGTTTGCTCGCCTCGAGAGATACGCAGTATTTT
CASGLLASRDTQYF
>TRBJ1-2|TRBV12-3/TRBV12-4|-|-
TGTGCCAGCACCAAGCTAGGGAGCTATGGCTACACCTTC
CASTKLGSYGYTF
>TRBJ2-6|TRBV5-6|-|-
TGTGCCAGCAGCTTGGGCGCAGCCGGAGGGGCCAACGTCCTGACTTTC
CASSLGAAGGANVLTF
>TRBJ2-7|TRBV4-2|-|-
TGTGCCAGCAGCCAAGATGTCGGGGGCGAGCAGTACTTC
CASSQDVGGEQYF
>TRBJ1-2|TRBV7-2|-|-
TGTGCCAGCAGCATAGGACGCGAAACTAACTATGGCTACACCTTC
CASSIGRETNYGYTF
>TRBJ2-2|TRBV7-2|-|-
TGTGCCAGCAGCTTAGCGGGCACCGGGGAGCTGTTTTTT
CASSLAGTGELFF
>TRBJ2-3|TRBV28|-|TRBD2
TGTGCCAGCAGTATTGGGACTAGCGGGAGTCTCGGGGATACGCAGTATTTT
CASSIGTSGSLGDTQYF
>TRBJ2-3|TRBV6-5|-|TRBD2
TGTGCCAGCGGACTAGCGAGCACAGATACGCAGTATTTT
CASGLASTDTQYF
>TRBJ2-7|TRBV7-8|-|-
TGTGCCAGCAGCCCCAAATCCGTCGGGTACCCGATTTCCTACGAGCAGTACTTC
CASSPKSVGYPISYEQYF
>TRBJ2-7|TRBV20-1|-|TRBD1
TGCAGTGCTAGTTTACCGACCGGGACAGCCTACGAGCAGTACTTC
CSASLPTGTAYEQYF
>TRBJ2-1|TRBV11-2|-|-
TGTGCCAGCAGTATCTTTCCCGCAAGCCCTGAGCAGTTCTTC
CASSIFPASPEQFF
>TRBJ1-1|TRBV7-8|-|-
TGTGCCAGCAGCTTATGGGAGGGCCCCGATGTTGAAGCTTTCTTT
CASSLWEGPDVEAFF
>TRBJ2-7|TRBV9|-|TRBD2
TGTGCCAGCAGCGTAGCTTGGACTAGCCTCGAGCAGTACTTC
CASSVAWTSLEQYF
>TRBJ2-2|TRBV5-1|-|TRBD1
TGCGCCAGCAGCTTGAGGGGACAGGGAGCCGGGGAGCTGTTTTTT
CASSLRGQGAGELFF
>TRBJ1-6|TRBV11-2|-|-
TGTGCCAGCAGCTTAGACGGAGGCTCCTATAATTCACCCCTCCACTTT
CASSLDGGSYNSPLHF
>TRBJ1-3|TRBV4-2|-|TRBD1
TGTGCCAGCAGCCAAGATTTACAGGGGAGTGGAAACACCATATATTTT
CASSQDLQGSGNTIYF
>TRBJ2-3|TRBV27|-|TRBD2
TGTGCCAGCAGTCCCTTGGCGGGAGGAACAGATACGCAGTATTTT
CASSPLAGGTDTQYF
>TRBJ2-7|TRBV19|-|TRBD1
TGTGCCAGTACCGTTACAGGGGGCTATGCCTACGAGCAGTACTTC
CASTVTGGYAYEQYF
>TRBJ2-3|TRBV11-3|-|TRBD2
TGTGCCAGCAGCTCGGGACTAGATTATAATACGCAGTATTTT
CASSSGLDYNTQYF
>TRBJ2-7|TRBV2|-|-
TGTGCCAGCAGTGATGGAACCTCTACCGGAAATTATCGGTACTTC
CASSDGTSTGNYRYF
>TRBJ1-2|TRBV7-2|-|-
TGTGCCAGCAGCTTAGCGCTTGGGGCAGGAGATACTAACTATGGCTACACCTTC
CASSLALGAGDTNYGYTF